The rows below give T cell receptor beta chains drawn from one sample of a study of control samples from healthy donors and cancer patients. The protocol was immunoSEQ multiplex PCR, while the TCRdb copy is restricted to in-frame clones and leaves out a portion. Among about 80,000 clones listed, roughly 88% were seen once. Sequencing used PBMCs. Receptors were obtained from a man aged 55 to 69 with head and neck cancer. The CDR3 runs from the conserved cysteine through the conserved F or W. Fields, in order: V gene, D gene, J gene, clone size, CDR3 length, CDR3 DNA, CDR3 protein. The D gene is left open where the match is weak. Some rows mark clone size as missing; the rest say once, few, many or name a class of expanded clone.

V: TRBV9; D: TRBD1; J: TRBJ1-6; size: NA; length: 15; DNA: TGTGCCAGCAGCGACCGGACAGGGGTGAATTCACCCCTCCACTTT; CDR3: CASSDRTGVNSPLHF
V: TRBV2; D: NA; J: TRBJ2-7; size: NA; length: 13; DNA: TGTGCCAGCAGTGCCTGGACAGAGGGCGAGCAGTACTTC; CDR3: CASSAWTEGEQYF
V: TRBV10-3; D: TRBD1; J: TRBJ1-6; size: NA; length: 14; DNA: TGTGCCATCAGCCCCCGACAGGGAGGTTCACCCCTCCACTTT; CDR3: CAISPRQGGSPLHF
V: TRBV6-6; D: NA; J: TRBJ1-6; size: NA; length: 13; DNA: TGTGCCAGCACAGACCCGAATAATTCACCCCTCCACTTT; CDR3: CASTDPNNSPLHF
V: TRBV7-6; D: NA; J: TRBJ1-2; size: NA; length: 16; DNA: TGTGCCAGCAGTTCTCTCTACTCCAGGGAGCTAAGGGGCTACACCTTC; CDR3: CASSSLYSRELRGYTF
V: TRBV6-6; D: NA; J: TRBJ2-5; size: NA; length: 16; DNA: TGTGCCAGCAGTCGCGACGGGACCCAGGGAAGAGAGACCCAGTACTTC; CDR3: CASSRDGTQGRETQYF
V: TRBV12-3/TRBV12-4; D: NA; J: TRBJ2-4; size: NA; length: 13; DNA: TGTGCCAGCAGCCACTCCCGAGGGAACATTCAGTACTTC; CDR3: CASSHSRGNIQYF
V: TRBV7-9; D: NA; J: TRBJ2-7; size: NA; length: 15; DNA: TGTGCCAGCAGCTTAGGATTAGCGGAGGACTACGAGCAGTACTTC; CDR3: CASSLGLAEDYEQYF
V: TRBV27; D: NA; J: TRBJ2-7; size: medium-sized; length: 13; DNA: TGTGCCAGCAGTTTCGGTTTTTCCTACGAGCAGTACTTC; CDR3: CASSFGFSYEQYF
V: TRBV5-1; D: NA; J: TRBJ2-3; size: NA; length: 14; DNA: TGCGCCAGCAGCTTGGTCCCCGGCCCAGATACGCAGTATTTT; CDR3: CASSLVPGPDTQYF
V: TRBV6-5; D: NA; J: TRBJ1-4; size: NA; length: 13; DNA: TGTGCCAGCGAGCTACAGGTTAATGAAAAACTGTTTTTT; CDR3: CASELQVNEKLFF
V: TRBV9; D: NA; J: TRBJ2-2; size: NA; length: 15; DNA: TGTGCCAGCAGCCTCAGCCTCCCGAACACCGGGGAGCTGTTTTTT; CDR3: CASSLSLPNTGELFF
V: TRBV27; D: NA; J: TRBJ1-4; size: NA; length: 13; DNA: TGTGCCAGCAGTTTGTCCTTAGGGAGAAAAACTGTTTTT; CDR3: CASSLSLGRKTVF
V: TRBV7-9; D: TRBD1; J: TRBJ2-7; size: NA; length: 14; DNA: TGTGCCAGCAGCTTAAGTCAGGGGGTGTCCGAGCAGTACTTC; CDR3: CASSLSQGVSEQYF
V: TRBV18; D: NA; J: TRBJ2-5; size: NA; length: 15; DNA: TGTGCCAGCTCACCTCTGGACACCCTCGTAGAGACCCAGTACTTC; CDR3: CASSPLDTLVETQYF
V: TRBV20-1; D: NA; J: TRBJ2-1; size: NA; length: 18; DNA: TGCAGTGCTAGTGGAGCAGCTCTACGGGGGAGCTCCTACAATGAGCAGTTCTTC; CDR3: CSASGAALRGSSYNEQFF
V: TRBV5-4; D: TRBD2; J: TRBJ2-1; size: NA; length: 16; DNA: TGTGCCAGCAGCCACCCGGGACTAGCGGCCAACAATGAGCAGTTCTTC; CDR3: CASSHPGLAANNEQFF
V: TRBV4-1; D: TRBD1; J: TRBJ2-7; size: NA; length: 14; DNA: TGCGCCAGCAGCTCCCTACAGGGGTCGAATGAGCAGTACTTC; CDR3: CASSSLQGSNEQYF
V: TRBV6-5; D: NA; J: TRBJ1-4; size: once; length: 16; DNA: TGTGCCAGCAGTTACTCCGGGGGCTCAGAGGCCGAAAAACTGTTTTTT; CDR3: CASSYSGGSEAEKLFF
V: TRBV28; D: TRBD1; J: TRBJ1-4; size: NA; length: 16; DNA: TGTGCCAGCAGTCGGTGGACAGGACTTCTTAATGAAAAACTGTTTTTT; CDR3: CASSRWTGLLNEKLFF
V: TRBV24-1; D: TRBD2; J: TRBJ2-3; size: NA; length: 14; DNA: TGTGCCACCAGTGACCAAGGACTAGCGGATACGCAGTATTTT; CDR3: CATSDQGLADTQYF
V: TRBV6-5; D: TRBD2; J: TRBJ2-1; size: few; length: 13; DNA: TGTGCCCTAGCGGGGGAACGGTACAATGAGCAGTTCTTC; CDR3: CALAGERYNEQFF
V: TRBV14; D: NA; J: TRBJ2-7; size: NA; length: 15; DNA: TGTGCCAGCAGCCGAGGGACCCATAAGGGTTACGAGCAGTACTTC; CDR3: CASSRGTHKGYEQYF
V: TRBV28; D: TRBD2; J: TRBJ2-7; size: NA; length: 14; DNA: TGTGCCAGCAGTTTAACTAGCGGGACCTACGAGCAGTACTTC; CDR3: CASSLTSGTYEQYF
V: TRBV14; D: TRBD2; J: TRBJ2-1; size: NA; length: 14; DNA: TGTGCCAGCACCCGGACTAGCGGGAGCGACGAGCAGTTCTTC; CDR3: CASTRTSGSDEQFF
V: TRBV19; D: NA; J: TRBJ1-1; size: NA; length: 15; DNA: TGTGCCAGTAGTATCTCGGGGGCCTGGAACACTGAAGCTTTCTTT; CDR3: CASSISGAWNTEAFF
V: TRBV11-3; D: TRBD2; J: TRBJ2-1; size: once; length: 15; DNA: TGTGCCAGCAGCTTGAGCGGGAGCCCGTTCAATGAGCAGTTCTTC; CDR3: CASSLSGSPFNEQFF
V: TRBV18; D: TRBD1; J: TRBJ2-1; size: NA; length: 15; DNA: TGTGCCAGCTCACCACCGGGACAGGGCTACAATGAGCAGTTCTTC; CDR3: CASSPPGQGYNEQFF
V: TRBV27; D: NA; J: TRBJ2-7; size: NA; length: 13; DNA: TGTGCCAGCAGTCTCTCCCGGGACTACGAGCAGTACTTC; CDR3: CASSLSRDYEQYF
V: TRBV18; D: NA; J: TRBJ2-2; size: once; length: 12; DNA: TGTGCCAGCTCATCCGACACAGGGGAGCTGTTTTTT; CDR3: CASSSDTGELFF
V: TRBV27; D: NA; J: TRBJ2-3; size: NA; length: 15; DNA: TGTGCCAGCAGTTCCCGATATACCCGCGCGGATACGCAGTATTTT; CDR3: CASSSRYTRADTQYF
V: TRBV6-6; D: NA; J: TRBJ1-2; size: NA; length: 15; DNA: TGTGCCAGCAGCGAGTTGGGACGCCTCTTCAGGGGCTACACCTTC; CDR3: CASSELGRLFRGYTF
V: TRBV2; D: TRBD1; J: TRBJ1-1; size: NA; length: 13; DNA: TGTGCCAGCACCTGGGACAGGGAAACTGAAGCTTTCTTT; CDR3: CASTWDRETEAFF
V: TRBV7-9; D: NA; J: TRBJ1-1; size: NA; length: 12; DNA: TGTGCCAGCAGCTTAGTGGCAGCAGAAGCTTTCTTT; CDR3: CASSLVAAEAFF
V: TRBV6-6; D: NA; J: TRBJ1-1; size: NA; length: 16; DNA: TGTGCCAGCAGTTTGCAGCCACATTACAGGAACACTGAAGCTTTCTTT; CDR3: CASSLQPHYRNTEAFF
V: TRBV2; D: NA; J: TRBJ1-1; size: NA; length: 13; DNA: TGTGCCAGCAGCAGCCAGAAGAACACTGAAGCTTTCTTT; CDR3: CASSSQKNTEAFF
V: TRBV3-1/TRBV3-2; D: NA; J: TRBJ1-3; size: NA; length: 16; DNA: TGTGCCAGCAGCCGCGGGCGAGGAGGCTCTGGAAACACCATATATTTT; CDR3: CASSRGRGGSGNTIYF
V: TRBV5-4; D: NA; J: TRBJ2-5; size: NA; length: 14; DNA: TGTGCCAGCAGCTTGGGGACGGGGAAAGAGACCCAGTACTTC; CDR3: CASSLGTGKETQYF
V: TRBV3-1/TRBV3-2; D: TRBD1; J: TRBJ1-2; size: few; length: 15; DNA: TGTGCCAGCAGCCAGAGGGGACAGGGGGCAAGTGGCTACACCTTC; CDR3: CASSQRGQGASGYTF
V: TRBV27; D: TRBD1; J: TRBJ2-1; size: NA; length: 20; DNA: TGTGCCAGCAGTCGCCGGGACAGGGGATTAAGGTTCACAACCAACGATGAGCAGTTCTTC; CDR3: CASSRRDRGLRFTTNDEQFF
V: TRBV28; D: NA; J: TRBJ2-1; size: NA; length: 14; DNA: TGTGCCAGCAGGGAGGGGGGCTCCTACAATGAGCAGTTCTTC; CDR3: CASREGGSYNEQFF
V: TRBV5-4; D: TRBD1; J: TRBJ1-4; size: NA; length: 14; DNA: TGTGCCAGCAGCTTTGGACAGGGCTATGAAAAACTGTTTTTT; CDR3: CASSFGQGYEKLFF
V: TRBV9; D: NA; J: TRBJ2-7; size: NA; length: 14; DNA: TGTGCCAGCAGCGTAGGGGACGGGGACCACGAGCAGTACTTC; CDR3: CASSVGDGDHEQYF
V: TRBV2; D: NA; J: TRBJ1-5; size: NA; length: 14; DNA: TGTGCCAGCAGTGAAGTAGCGACTAATCAGCCCCAGCATTTT; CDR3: CASSEVATNQPQHF
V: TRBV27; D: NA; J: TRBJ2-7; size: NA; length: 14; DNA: TGTGCCAGCAGCCACGGCTGGGGGCGGCACGAGCAGTACTTC; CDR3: CASSHGWGRHEQYF
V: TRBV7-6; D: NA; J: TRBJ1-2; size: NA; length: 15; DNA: TGTGCCAGCAGCCCGTACAGGGAAGCTAACTATGGCTACACCTTC; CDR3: CASSPYREANYGYTF
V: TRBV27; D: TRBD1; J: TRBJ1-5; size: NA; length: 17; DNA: TGTGCCAGCAGTTTTCAGGGGGAAGGTGGTGGCAATCAGCCCCAGCATTTT; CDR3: CASSFQGEGGGNQPQHF
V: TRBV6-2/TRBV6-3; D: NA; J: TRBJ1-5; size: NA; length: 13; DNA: TGTGCCAGCAGCGCTGACAGGTATCAGCCCCAGCATTTT; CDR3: CASSADRYQPQHF